This T cell receptor (beta chain) was sequenced during a study of blood T cell repertoires in COVID-19. Across the whole study: Samples of COVID-19 (acute and convalescent) were obtained from the United States, Italy and Spain. PBMCs, B-cell-depleted T cells, or T cells were the source of the cDNA or gDNA that made up the material.

Losses at the gene ends were 3 bases for V and 4 bases for J; bases not matched to a gene: 5. The CDR3 is 14 amino acids. Per the germline V gene, CDR1 is SGHAT and CDR2 is FQNNGV. The authors' processing: Nucleated cell counts were estimated from reference gene primer amplification. The assay was immunoSEQ multiplex PCR, and TCRdb's table has in-frame clones only and misses some. That table furnishes V, J and clone size, whereas the DNA furnished D and trimming. The sample shows a few hundred thousand clones, approximately 80% of them seen only once. The sequencing sample was made of peripheral blood. The rearrangement uses TRBV11-2 and TRBJ2-7; 8 bases match TRBD2. The receptor was isolated from a woman of 80 years or more with active or convalescent COVID-19. CDR3 nucleotide sequence: TGTGCCAGCAGCTTTTGGCGGGAGGAGTACGAGCAGTACTTC. It encodes CASSFWREEYEQYF.